Listed below are T cell receptor beta chains from one sample, sequenced in a study of CD8+ T cells in alopecia areata. The protocol was immunoSEQ multiplex PCR, while the TCRdb copy is restricted to in-frame clones and leaves out a portion. Of under 150,000 clones listed, roughly four fifths are singletons. The material was CD8+ T cells sorted from blood, obtained at week 4, from a patient treated with tofacitinib. Source of these receptors: a human donor with alopecia areata. Each CDR3 is given with its conserved first and last residue. The D gene is left open where the match is weak. Expanded clones get a size class; other rows say once, few or many, or leave the size out.

cdr3_aa	cdr3_nt	cdr3_length	d_call	clone_size	v_call	j_call
CASSYSVGGTEAFF	TGTGCCAGCAGTTACTCAGTTGGGGGGACTGAAGCTTTCTTT	14	NA	NA	TRBV6-5	TRBJ1-1
CSVAEGQQIFF	TGCAGCGTTGCCGAGGGCCAGCAGATTTTCTTT	11	NA	NA	TRBV29-1	TRBJ1-1
CASSGHRVANEQFF	TGTGCCAGCAGTGGACACAGAGTAGCAAATGAGCAGTTCTTC	14	NA	NA	TRBV2	TRBJ2-1
CASRQGSTDTQYF	TGTGCCAGCAGACAAGGGTCCACAGATACGCAGTATTTT	13	NA	NA	TRBV7-9	TRBJ2-3
CASSVWSTEAFF	TGTGCCAGCAGTGTCTGGAGCACTGAAGCTTTCTTT	12	NA	NA	TRBV2	TRBJ1-1
CASSEALVADTQYF	TGTGCCAGCAGTGAAGCGCTGGTTGCAGATACGCAGTATTTT	14	NA	few	TRBV6-1	TRBJ2-3
CASSSGFGTDTQYF	TGCGCCAGCAGCTCGGGTTTTGGCACAGATACGCAGTATTTT	14	NA	NA	TRBV5-1	TRBJ2-3
CASSQPTGIWGYTF	TGTGCCAGCAGCCAACCGACAGGGATTTGGGGCTACACCTTC	14	TRBD1	few	TRBV4-2	TRBJ1-2
CASSMKSSNQPQHF	TGTGCCAGCAGCATGAAAAGTAGCAATCAGCCCCAGCATTTT	14	NA	once	TRBV7-2	TRBJ1-5
CASGDRGHREQYF	TGTGCCAGCGGGGACAGGGGGCACCGCGAGCAGTACTTC	13	TRBD1	NA	TRBV19	TRBJ2-7